This T cell receptor beta chain is drawn from a study of identical twins. This clonotype was recorded a few times. Its antigen is currently unknown. One entry per CDR3 protein results from TCRdb running MiXCR on the 5' RACE reads. The sample consists of some 660,000 distinct CDR3 sequences, over 8.5% of them appearing once. Whole-study findings and limits: Models, which agreed with sharing between unrelated individuals, nonetheless underestimated the out-of-frame TCR alpha sharing seen in monozygotic twins. Beta out-of-frame twin sharing showed a weaker excess.

V dropped 4 bases and J dropped 0 bases, with 9 bases sitting between them. There are 15 residues in the CDR3. Germline CDR1 is KGHDR and CDR2 is SFDVKD. In addition, the sample was reused for a study of yellow fever vaccine responses in identical twins.

The sequencing sample was made of PBMCs. V gene TRBV24-1 combines with J gene TRBJ2-1; TRBD2 is a possible D gene (5 bases). The receptor was derived from a woman between 18 and 29 years old in good health. This CDR3 reads CATSDPGISYNEQFF. Here the CDR3 DNA reads TGTGCCACCAGTGACCCGGGGATCTCCTACAATGAGCAGTTCTTC.